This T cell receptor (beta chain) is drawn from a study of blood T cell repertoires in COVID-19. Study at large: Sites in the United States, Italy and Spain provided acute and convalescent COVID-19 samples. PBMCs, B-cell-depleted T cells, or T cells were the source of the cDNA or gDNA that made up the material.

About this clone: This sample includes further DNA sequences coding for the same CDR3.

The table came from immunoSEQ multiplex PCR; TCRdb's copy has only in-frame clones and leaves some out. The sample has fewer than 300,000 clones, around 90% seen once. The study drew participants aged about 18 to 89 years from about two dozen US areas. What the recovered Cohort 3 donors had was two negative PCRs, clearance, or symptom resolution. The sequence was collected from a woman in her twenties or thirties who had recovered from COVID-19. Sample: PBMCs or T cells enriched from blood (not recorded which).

CDR3 region: CASSSPGLPYEQYF. DNA for the CDR3: TGTGCCAGCAGTTCCCCGGGACTCCCCTACGAGCAGTACTTC. V usage is TRBV6-2 or TRBV6-3 and J usage is TRBJ2-7, with D maybe TRBD2 (6 bases). CDR1 and CDR2 from the germline V gene are MNHEY and SVGEGT. This CDR3 contains 14 residues. Trimming pared 4 bases from V and 2 bases from J, leaving 12 bases between.